This T cell receptor (beta chain) came from a study of blood T cell repertoires in COVID-19. The repertoire was sequenced with immunoSEQ multiplex PCR; TCRdb's copy has only in-frame clones and lacks some. The sample contains about 23,000 clones, approximately 84% of which appear only once. Germline V CDR1 and CDR2: ENHRY, SYGVKD. This CDR3 comprises 14 residues. Trimming removed 5 bases at V and 7 bases at J, with 14 bases between. The chain uses TRBV10-3 and TRBJ2-2; a weak D match, TRBD2 (6 bases). This receptor was obtained from a woman aged 80 or over with acute or convalescent COVID-19. The specimen was peripheral blood. The CDR3 DNA is TGTGCCATCAGTCCTGGGACTGTGGTCGGGGAGCTGTTTTTT. Its protein product is CAISPGTVVGELFF.